These T cell receptor beta chains were read from a single sample in a study of post-analysis software for immune sequencing data. TCRdb independently ran MiXCR on the PCR reads; one entry per CDR3 protein. In the table there are about 540,000 distinct CDR3 sequences, around 31% of which are singletons. The sequencing input was blood. These receptors were taken from a girl aged 2-17 years with multiple sclerosis. CDR3s include the opening cysteine and the closing phenylalanine or tryptophan. The order of the fields is V gene, D gene, J gene, clone size, CDR3 DNA, CDR3 protein. A D gene is named only where the DNA matches it firmly. Clone size, where shown, is once, few, many, or a class for clones that have expanded.

TRBV20-1	.	TRBJ2-1	.	TGCAGTGCTACCGGGGGACTGAATGAGCAGTTCTTC	CSATGGLNEQFF
TRBV24-1	.	TRBJ2-3	.	TGTGCCACCAGTGATGACACAGATACGCAGTATTTT	CATSDDTDTQYF
TRBV2	TRBD2	TRBJ2-1	.	TGTGCCAGCAGTGAATGGTCGGGGGGCTCCTACAATGAGCAGTTCTTC	CASSEWSGGSYNEQFF
TRBV25-1	.	TRBJ2-2	once	TGTGCCAGCAATAAGAAAGAGGACGGAGGCACCGGGGAGCTGTTTTTT	CASNKKEDGGTGELFF
TRBV20-1	.	TRBJ1-2	few	TGCAGTGCTAGGGACGTCGGCGACACTAACTATGGCTACACCTTC	CSARDVGDTNYGYTF
TRBV20-1	.	TRBJ1-5	.	TGCAGTCAAGTGGGCGTGAATCAGCCCCAGCATTTT	CSQVGVNQPQHF
TRBV29-1	.	TRBJ2-3	.	TGCAGCGTGGGGATAGGAAGCACAGATACGCAGTATTTT	CSVGIGSTDTQYF
TRBV5-1	.	TRBJ1-4	.	TGCGCCAGCAGCTTGGGGGTCGTTGCAACTAATGAAAAACTGTTTTTT	CASSLGVVATNEKLFF
TRBV6-5	.	TRBJ1-5	.	TGTGCCAGCAGTCCGCTCGGGACTCCTCAGCCCCAGCATTTT	CASSPLGTPQPQHF
TRBV5-1	TRBD1	TRBJ1-1	few	TGCGCCAGCAGCACCGAGACAGGGGGTTGGACTGAAGCTTTCTTT	CASSTETGGWTEAFF
TRBV9	.	TRBJ2-7	.	TGTGCCAGCAGCGTAAGGGGGTCTAGCTCCTACGAGCAGTACTTC	CASSVRGSSSYEQYF
TRBV12-3/TRBV12-4	.	TRBJ1-5	.	TGTGCCAGCAGTTTGGGGGAGGGCTACAATCAGCCCCAGCATTTT	CASSLGEGYNQPQHF
TRBV11-2	TRBD1	TRBJ2-3	.	TGTGCCAGCAGCTTATGGGACAGGGCAGATACGCAGTATTTT	CASSLWDRADTQYF
TRBV5-1	.	TRBJ2-5	.	TGCGCCAGCAGCTTGGACGGGAACCAAGAGACCCAGTACTTT	CASSLDGNQETQYF
TRBV2	.	TRBJ1-2	many	TGTGCCAGCAGTGAAGGAAACTTGGCAGGGGCCTATGGCTACACCTTC	CASSEGNLAGAYGYTF
TRBV6-5	.	TRBJ1-2	few	TGTGCCAGCAGTCTCCCGGGTGGGGGCAGTGATGGCTACACCTTC	CASSLPGGGSDGYTF
TRBV20-1	.	TRBJ1-1	few	TGCAGTGCTAGAGCGCCAGGGGAGAACACTGAAGCTTTCTTT	CSARAPGENTEAFF
TRBV20-1	TRBD1	TRBJ1-2	few	TGCAGTGCTAGAGATCAGTTGGACAGGGGCTACACCTTC	CSARDQLDRGYTF
TRBV4-1	.	TRBJ1-2	.	TGCGCCAGCAGCCAAAGTATCGCAACTAACTATGGCTACACCTTC	CASSQSIATNYGYTF
TRBV7-7	TRBD1	TRBJ2-1	.	TGTGCCAGCAGCCAAGGACAGGGCGGTGAGCAGTTCTTC	CASSQGQGGEQFF
TRBV15	.	TRBJ1-1	.	TGTGCCACCAGCAGAGATAGGTCCGCTGAAGCTTTCTTT	CATSRDRSAEAFF
TRBV5-1	.	TRBJ1-5	.	TGCGCCAGCAGTCCCGAGGGGTTAGCAGGTCAGCCCCAGCATTTT	CASSPEGLAGQPQHF
TRBV12-3/TRBV12-4	.	TRBJ1-5	.	TGTGCCAGCAGTTTAGGGACCTCGGAGAATCAGCCCCAGCATTTT	CASSLGTSENQPQHF
TRBV5-1	.	TRBJ2-1	few	TGCGCCAGCAGCTTGGCCTCGGGCGGGATATACAATGAGCAGTTCTTC	CASSLASGGIYNEQFF
TRBV7-2	.	TRBJ1-1	.	TGTGCCAGCAGCTTAGGGCCCCGGGGTGAAGCTTTCTTT	CASSLGPRGEAFF
TRBV29-1	TRBD1	TRBJ1-1	.	TGCAGCGTCGAACTTTACAGGGGGGTCGCGAACACTGAAGCTTTCTTT	CSVELYRGVANTEAFF
TRBV5-4	.	TRBJ2-1	.	TGTGCCAGCAGCTTTGGGGGGCATGAGCAGTTCTTC	CASSFGGHEQFF
TRBV14	TRBD2	TRBJ2-1	.	TGTGCCAGCAGCCTACGACTAGCTGACAATGAGCAGTTCTTC	CASSLRLADNEQFF
TRBV5-1	.	TRBJ1-2	.	TGCGCCAGCAGCCGTACGCCCTCTTGGGGGGCTCATTATGGCTACACCTTC	CASSRTPSWGAHYGYTF
TRBV20-1	TRBD2	TRBJ2-1	.	TGCAGTGCTAGAGCGATACACCCGGGACTAGCGTTTAATGAGCAGTTCTTC	CSARAIHPGLAFNEQFF
TRBV5-6	.	TRBJ2-7	few	TGTGCCAGCAGCTTGGCCAGCTTTGAGCAGTACTTC	CASSLASFEQYF
TRBV29-1	.	TRBJ1-2	.	TGCAGCGTTGAAGATCCGGCAGGGATTGGGGTTATGGTTGGCTACACCTTC	CSVEDPAGIGVMVGYTF
TRBV12-3/TRBV12-4	.	TRBJ1-5	.	TGTGCCAGCAGTTTCGACCCAAATCAGCCCCAGCATTTT	CASSFDPNQPQHF
TRBV28	.	TRBJ2-1	few	TGTGCCAGCATCCCGGGACGTTACAATGAGCAGTTCTTC	CASIPGRYNEQFF
TRBV12-3/TRBV12-4	.	TRBJ2-7	.	TGTGCCAGCAGTCCCGGACGGCCCTACGAGCAGTACTTC	CASSPGRPYEQYF
TRBV20-1	.	TRBJ2-3	few	TGCAGTGCGCCCGTCGGGGGTTCCACAGATACGCAGTATTTT	CSAPVGGSTDTQYF
TRBV14	TRBD1	TRBJ2-6	.	TGTGCCAGCAGCCAAGGCTCAGGGGGAGCTCCTCGGCACTCTGGGGCCAACGTCCTGACTTTC	CASSQGSGGAPRHSGANVLTF
TRBV6-6	TRBD2	TRBJ2-3	few	TGTGCCAGCAGTTCCAGACTAGCGCGTAGCACAGATACGCAGTATTTT	CASSSRLARSTDTQYF